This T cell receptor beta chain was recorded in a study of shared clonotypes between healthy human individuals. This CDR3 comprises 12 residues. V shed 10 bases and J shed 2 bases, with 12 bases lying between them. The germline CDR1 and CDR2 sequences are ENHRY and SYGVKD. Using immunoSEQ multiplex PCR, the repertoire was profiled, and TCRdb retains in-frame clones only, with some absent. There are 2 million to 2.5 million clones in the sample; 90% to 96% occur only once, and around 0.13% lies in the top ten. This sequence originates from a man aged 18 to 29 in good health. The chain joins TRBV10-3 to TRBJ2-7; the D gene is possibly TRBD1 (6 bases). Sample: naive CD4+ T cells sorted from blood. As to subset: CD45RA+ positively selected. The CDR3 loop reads CATGDRPYEQYF. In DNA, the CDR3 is TGTGCCACCGGTGACAGGCCCTACGAGCAGTACTTC.